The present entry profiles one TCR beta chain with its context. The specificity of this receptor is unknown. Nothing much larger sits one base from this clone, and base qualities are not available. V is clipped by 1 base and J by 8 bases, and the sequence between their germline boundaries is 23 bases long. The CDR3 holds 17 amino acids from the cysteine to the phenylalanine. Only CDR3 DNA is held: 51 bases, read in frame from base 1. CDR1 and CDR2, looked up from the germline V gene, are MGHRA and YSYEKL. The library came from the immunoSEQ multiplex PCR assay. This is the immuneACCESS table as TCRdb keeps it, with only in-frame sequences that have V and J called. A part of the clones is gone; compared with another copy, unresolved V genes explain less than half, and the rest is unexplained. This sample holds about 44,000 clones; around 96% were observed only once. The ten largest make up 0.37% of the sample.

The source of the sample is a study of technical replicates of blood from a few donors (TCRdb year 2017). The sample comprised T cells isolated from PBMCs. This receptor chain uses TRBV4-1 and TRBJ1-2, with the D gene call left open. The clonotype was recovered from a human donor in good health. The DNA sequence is TGCGCCAGCAGCCAAGTTACTACCTTTGCCGATCCGGGAGGCTACACCTTC. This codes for CASSQVTTFADPGGYTF.